This TCR beta chain was sequenced for a study of response to subunit inactivated influenza vaccine. TCRdb re-called the RT-PCR reads with MiXCR, one entry per CDR3 protein. In the table there are about 780,000 distinct CDR3 sequences, roughly 20% of which are singletons. For this clonotype: At one end the junction does not follow the germline gene, possibly because of a read error.

The V gene's germline CDR1 is SGHVS and CDR2 FQNEAQ. CDR3 length: 13 amino acids. Sequenced here: PBMCs from blood, sampled 5 to 6 days after vaccination. The TCR comes from a man in his fifties who received an inactivated influenza vaccine. The J gene is TRBJ2-5, the V gene TRBV7-8; maybe TRBD1 (6 bases). The CDR3 coding sequence is TGTGCCAACAGCCACAGGGTCGGGGAGACCCAGTACTTC. Its protein product is CANSHRVGETQYF.